One and the same sample provided the 10 T cell receptor beta chains below, sequenced in a study of blood T cell repertoires in COVID-19. Only in-frame clones appear in the TCRdb table, and some are missing; sequencing was by immunoSEQ multiplex PCR. The sample contains 200,000 to 300,000 clones, roughly 86% of which appear only once. The sample was peripheral blood. The receptors derive from a man in his forties who had recovered from COVID-19.

The J gene is TRBJ2-7, the V gene TRBV6-5, with TRBD1 matching over 10 bases. The CDR3 has 15 residues. J gave up 6 bases and V 7 bases, and 12 bases lay outside the gene matches. Germline-derived CDR1 and CDR2 are MNHEY and SVGAGI. CDR3 region: CASTRTGTGASEQYF. DNA for the CDR3: TGTGCCAGCACCCGGACCGGGACAGGGGCCAGCGAGCAGTACTTC.

This clone was observed once. CDR3 in amino acids: CASSLGRDSPYNEQFF. The CDR3 region has the DNA TGTGCCAGCAGCTTAGGCAGGGACTCCCCGTACAATGAGCAGTTCTTC. The chain recombines TRBV7-7 with TRBJ2-1; tentatively, D is TRBD2 (6 bases). The germline V gene encodes CDR1 SSHAT and CDR2 FNYEAQ (reference sequence). V dropped 1 base and J dropped 4 bases, with 14 bases sitting between them. This CDR3 has 16 residues. Complete variable domain (other parts from reference TRBV7-7 and TRBJ2-1): GAGVSQSPRYKVTKRGQDVTLRCDPISSHATLYWYQQALGQGPEFLTYFNYEAQPDKSGLPSDRFSAERPEGSISTLTIQRTEQRDSAMYRCASSLGRDSPYNEQFFGPGTRLTVL.

The chain uses TRBV19 and TRBJ2-1; D remains ambiguous. This CDR3 contains 14 residues. Trimming shortened V by 7 bases and J by 4 bases, and 14 bases separated the two germline ends. Germline CDR1 is LNHDA and CDR2 is SQIVND (reference sequence). CDR3 sequence reads: CASTASYPYNEQFF. In DNA, the CDR3 is TGTGCCAGTACCGCGTCCTACCCGTACAATGAGCAGTTCTTC.

J is TRBJ2-1 and V is TRBV15, with D possibly being TRBD2 (6 bases). Germline V CDR1 and CDR2: LNHNV, YYDKDF (reference sequence). Trimming took 0 bases from V and 3 from J, leaving 12 bases between them. The CDR3 loop spans 16 amino acids. In nucleotides, the CDR3 is TGTGCCACCAGCAGAGATGGAGTGGGGGGCTACAATGAGCAGTTCTTC. Translated: CATSRDGVGGYNEQFF.

This clone was recorded a few times. V and J are TRBV6-5 and TRBJ1-2; 11 nucleotides align to TRBD1. V shed 4 bases, J shed 2 bases, and the junction held 6 bases outside the gene matches. In germline, CDR1 is MNHEY, CDR2 SVGAGI. The CDR3 totals 16 residues. This chain's CDR3 is CASSFLRTGGNYGYTF. Written as DNA, the CDR3 is TGTGCCAGCAGTTTCCTTAGGACAGGGGGCAACTATGGCTACACCTTC.

The chain links TRBV10-3 to TRBJ1-2, with D maybe TRBD1 (6 bases). The V gene lost 7 bases and the J gene lost 4 bases, with 16 bases spanning the gap. The CDR3 is made up of 14 amino acids. Per the germline V gene, CDR1 is ENHRY and CDR2 is SYGVKD. The CDR3 coding sequence is TGTGCCATCAACCCACAGGGTAAGGCCTATGGCTACACCTTC. Translating gives CAINPQGKAYGYTF.

J is TRBJ2-2 and V is TRBV7-2; perhaps TRBD1 as D (5 bases). With 5 bases removed from V and 4 bases from J, the gap between germline ends came to 11 bases. The CDR3 consists of 14 residues. The germline V gene encodes CDR1 SGHTA and CDR2 FQGNSA. The CDR3 here is CASSQGTITGELFF. CDR3 sequence (DNA): TGTGCCAGCAGCCAGGGTACCATCACCGGGGAGCTGTTTTTT.

The chain uses TRBV9 and TRBJ1-1, with D possibly being TRBD1 (5 bases). The germline CDR1 and CDR2 sequences are SGDLS and YYNGEE. Trimming pared 0 bases from V and 5 bases from J, leaving 11 bases between. CDR3 length: 14 amino acids. The CDR3 here is CASSVGQNPTEAFF. CDR3 bases: TGTGCCAGCAGCGTAGGACAGAATCCAACTGAAGCTTTCTTT.

The chain uses TRBV7-3 and TRBJ2-3; no definite D call. V lost 1 base and J lost 0, with 17 bases in between. Germline assignment: CDR1 SGHTA and CDR2 FQGTGA. This CDR3 spans 18 amino acids. CDR3: CASSLIPAHSPSTDTQYF. The CDR3 DNA is TGTGCCAGCAGCTTAATTCCGGCTCACAGCCCTAGCACAGATACGCAGTATTTT.

In its sample, this clone was seen once. The V gene is TRBV3-1 (or the pseudogene TRBV3-2), the J gene TRBJ2-7, with TRBD2 identical over 8 bases. This CDR3 has 15 amino acids. Germline-derived CDR1 and CDR2 are LGHDT and YNNKEL (reference sequence). V shed 4 bases and J 3 bases; nucleotides not matched to a gene: 8. The CDR3 coding sequence is TGTGCCAGCAGCCCCCGAGTAGCGGGGAACTACGAGCAGTACTTC. Its translation: CASSPRVAGNYEQYF.